The sequence of this T cell receptor beta chain was determined in a study of cytomegalovirus exposure and HLA in healthy donors. Study-level points and caveats: Analysis was carried out at a later point, and it linked a missense DCLRE1C variant to TCR beta V- and J-gene trimming. Accurate HLA-A and HLA-B prediction from TCR beta sequences was reported for most subjects. Presence/absence analyses rested on an assumption that sequencing depth was roughly uniform across donors.

The V gene's germline CDR1 is SGHAT and CDR2 FQDESV (reference sequence). CDR3 length equals 15 residues. With V trimmed by 5 bases and J by 9 bases, 7 bases remained unmatched. Primers: 60 Vbeta forward and 13 Jbeta reverse. The protocol was immunoSEQ multiplex PCR, while the TCRdb copy is restricted to in-frame clones and leaves out a portion. The sample consists of around 90,000 clones, more than 75% of them appearing once. This clone appeared a single time. Its antigen is currently unknown. When sampled, the donors appeared nominally healthy, though they likely had unrecorded immune exposures. This clonotype was sampled from a human donor in good health. The V gene is TRBV11-1, the J gene TRBJ2-2; 12 bases align to TRBD2. The specimen was PBMCs. CDR3 sequence (DNA): TGTGCCAGCAGCCCCCTAGCGGGGGGGTCCCGGGAGCTGTTTTTT. Protein product: CASSPLAGGSRELFF. The full variable domain, in which reference TRBV11-1 and TRBJ2-2 provide the parts outside the CDR3, is EAEVAQSPRYKITEKSQAVAFWCDPISGHATLYWYRQILGQGPELLVQFQDESVVDDSQLPKDRFSAERLKGVDSTLKIQPAELGDSAMYLCASSPLAGGSRELFFGEGSRLTVL.